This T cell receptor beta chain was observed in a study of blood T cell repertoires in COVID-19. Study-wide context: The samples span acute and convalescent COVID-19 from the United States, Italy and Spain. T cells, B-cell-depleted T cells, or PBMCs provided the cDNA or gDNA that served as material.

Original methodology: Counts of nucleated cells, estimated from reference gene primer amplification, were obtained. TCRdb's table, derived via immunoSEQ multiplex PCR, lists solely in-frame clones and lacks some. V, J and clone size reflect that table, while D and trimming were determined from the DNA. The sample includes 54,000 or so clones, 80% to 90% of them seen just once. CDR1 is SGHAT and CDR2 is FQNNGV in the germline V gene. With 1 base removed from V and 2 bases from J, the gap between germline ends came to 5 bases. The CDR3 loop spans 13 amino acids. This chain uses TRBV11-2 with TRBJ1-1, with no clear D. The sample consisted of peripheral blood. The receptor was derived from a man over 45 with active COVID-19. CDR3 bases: TGTGCCAGCAGCTTAGCCCCAAACACTGAAGCTTTCTTT. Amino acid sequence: CASSLAPNTEAFF.